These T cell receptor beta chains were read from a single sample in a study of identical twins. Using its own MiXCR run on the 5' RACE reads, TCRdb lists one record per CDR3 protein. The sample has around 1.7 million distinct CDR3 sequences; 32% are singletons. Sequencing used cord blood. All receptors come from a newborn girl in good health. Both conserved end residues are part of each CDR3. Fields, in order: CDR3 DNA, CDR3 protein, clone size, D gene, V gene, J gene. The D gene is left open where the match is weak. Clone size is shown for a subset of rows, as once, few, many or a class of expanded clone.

DNA: TGTGCCAGCAGCCAAGATGAGCAGACCCAGTACTTC
CDR3: CASSQDEQTQYF
size: many
D: .
V: TRBV4-2
J: TRBJ2-5

DNA: TGTGCCTGGAGTTCTGCGCCGGGTAGCGGGGGGCCCTACGGGCAGTACTTC
CDR3: CAWSSAPGSGGPYGQYF
size: .
D: TRBD2
V: TRBV30
J: TRBJ2-5

DNA: TGTGCCAGCAGCTTAGGGTGGGGGATGCTAGAGGAAAACATTCAGTACTTC
CDR3: CASSLGWGMLEENIQYF
size: .
D: .
V: TRBV13
J: TRBJ2-4

DNA: TGCGCCAGCAGTTCCGAACCTAGCGGGAGTACGAGCGAGCAGTACTTC
CDR3: CASSSEPSGSTSEQYF
size: few
D: TRBD2
V: TRBV5-1
J: TRBJ2-7

DNA: TGCGCCAGCAGCCCGGGGGCGGGACAGGTTATCGGCAATCAGCCCCAGCATTTT
CDR3: CASSPGAGQVIGNQPQHF
size: few
D: TRBD1
V: TRBV5-1
J: TRBJ1-5

DNA: TGTGCCAGCAGTCACCGGACTAGCGGGACCGAGCAGTACTTC
CDR3: CASSHRTSGTEQYF
size: once
D: TRBD2
V: TRBV27
J: TRBJ2-7

DNA: TGTGCCAGCAGTTCTCGGGGAAACAATTCACCCCTCCACTTT
CDR3: CASSSRGNNSPLHF
size: .
D: .
V: TRBV27
J: TRBJ1-6

DNA: TGTGCCAGCAGCTTAGGCTACGATGGCTACACCTTC
CDR3: CASSLGYDGYTF
size: few
D: .
V: TRBV7-8
J: TRBJ1-2

DNA: TGTGCCAGCAGTGGGGGGTTCCAAGAGACCCAGTACTTC
CDR3: CASSGGFQETQYF
size: .
D: .
V: TRBV2
J: TRBJ2-5

DNA: TGTGCCACCAGTGTCCCTGCTACAGGGGGCGGAAATCAGCCCCAGCATTTT
CDR3: CATSVPATGGGNQPQHF
size: .
D: TRBD1
V: TRBV24-1
J: TRBJ1-5

DNA: TGCAGTGCTCCCCGGACAGGGTCCTCCTACGAGCAGTACTTC
CDR3: CSAPRTGSSYEQYF
size: few
D: TRBD1
V: TRBV20-1
J: TRBJ2-7

DNA: TGTGCCGGCGGGACAGGGACCTACGATGAGCAGTTCTTC
CDR3: CAGGTGTYDEQFF
size: .
D: TRBD1
V: TRBV28
J: TRBJ2-1

DNA: TGTGCCAGCAGTTACAGCCTAGCGGGTGCGGGTGAGCAGTACTTC
CDR3: CASSYSLAGAGEQYF
size: .
D: TRBD2
V: TRBV6-2/TRBV6-3
J: TRBJ2-7

DNA: TGTGCCAGCAGCCGCGGACTAGCGGCTGAGCAGTTCTTC
CDR3: CASSRGLAAEQFF
size: .
D: TRBD2
V: TRBV3-1
J: TRBJ2-1

DNA: TGTGCCAGCAGTTCCCCGGGCCTTCTCCCCCAACCAGCCAAAAACATTCAGTACTTC
CDR3: CASSSPGLLPQPAKNIQYF
size: few
D: .
V: TRBV28
J: TRBJ2-4

DNA: TGCAGTGCTAGGGGACAGGGTTTAATGTGGGAGATAGGTTCACCCCTCCACTTT
CDR3: CSARGQGLMWEIGSPLHF
size: few
D: TRBD1
V: TRBV20-1
J: TRBJ1-6

DNA: TGTGCCAGCACCGCTCTAGGGGGGTCGTACTTC
CDR3: CASTALGGSYF
size: once
D: .
V: TRBV28
J: TRBJ2-5

DNA: TGTGCCAGCAGCTTAACTCGGGGGGCTGAAGCTTTCTTT
CDR3: CASSLTRGAEAFF
size: .
D: .
V: TRBV11-2
J: TRBJ1-1

DNA: TGTGCCAGCAGCCAAGAGCTAGCGGGAGGGCCCTACAATGAGCAGTTCTTC
CDR3: CASSQELAGGPYNEQFF
size: many
D: TRBD2
V: TRBV4-2
J: TRBJ2-1

DNA: TGCGCCAGCAGCTTCCTGCGACAGTCCCCAAGGGGCTACACCTTC
CDR3: CASSFLRQSPRGYTF
size: .
D: .
V: TRBV5-1
J: TRBJ1-2

DNA: TGTGCCATCAGCCCACTAGCGGGAGTCCACAATGAGCAGTTCTTC
CDR3: CAISPLAGVHNEQFF
size: few
D: TRBD2
V: TRBV10-3
J: TRBJ2-1

DNA: TGCGCCAGCAGCTTGGCCCTAGCAGACGACAATGAGCAGTTCTTC
CDR3: CASSLALADDNEQFF
size: few
D: .
V: TRBV5-1
J: TRBJ2-1

DNA: TGTGCCAGCAGCTTACTAGGACAGGGTCCCTACGAGCAGTACTTC
CDR3: CASSLLGQGPYEQYF
size: .
D: TRBD1
V: TRBV7-2
J: TRBJ2-7

DNA: TGTGCCAGCAGTTATACCCCGGATGAGCAGTACTTC
CDR3: CASSYTPDEQYF
size: .
D: .
V: TRBV7-2
J: TRBJ2-5

DNA: TGTGCCAGCAGCTTAGACCGGGGGCGAGGGAATGAAAAACTGTTTTTT
CDR3: CASSLDRGRGNEKLFF
size: .
D: .
V: TRBV7-8
J: TRBJ1-4

DNA: TGTGCCAGCAGTGAAGGGACCAGGGGTGGAAACATTCAGTACTTC
CDR3: CASSEGTRGGNIQYF
size: .
D: .
V: TRBV2
J: TRBJ2-4

DNA: TGTGCCAGTAGTATGACTAGCGGTCCCTACAATGAGCAGTTCTTC
CDR3: CASSMTSGPYNEQFF
size: once
D: TRBD2
V: TRBV19
J: TRBJ2-1

DNA: TGCAGTGCTAGAGTTGCGGGGGGGGAGCTGTTTTTT
CDR3: CSARVAGGELFF
size: .
D: .
V: TRBV20-1
J: TRBJ2-2

DNA: TGTGCCAGCAGCCAAGTCGAGGGGGGAGGGCCTTATAGCAATCAGCCCCAGCATTTT
CDR3: CASSQVEGGGPYSNQPQHF
size: .
D: .
V: TRBV4-2
J: TRBJ1-5

DNA: TGTGCCAGCAGCTTAGGGAAGACTAGCGGCACAGATACGCAGTATTTT
CDR3: CASSLGKTSGTDTQYF
size: .
D: TRBD2
V: TRBV7-8
J: TRBJ2-3

DNA: TGTGCCAGCAGTTGCTCCCCTGTCTTGCGGGGGGGCTACGAGCAGTACTTC
CDR3: CASSCSPVLRGGYEQYF
size: few
D: TRBD2
V: TRBV6-2/TRBV6-3
J: TRBJ2-7

DNA: TGCGCCAGCAGCCATATAACTAGCGGGGGAACAGATACGCAGTATTTT
CDR3: CASSHITSGGTDTQYF
size: once
D: TRBD2
V: TRBV5-1
J: TRBJ2-3

DNA: TGCGCCAGCAGCTTGAGTGTTCCGCGGGAGACCCAGTACTTC
CDR3: CASSLSVPRETQYF
size: .
D: .
V: TRBV5-1
J: TRBJ2-5

DNA: TGTGCCAGCAGCCCCGACCGTTGGGGGACTAGCAAGTGGTACGAGCAGTACTTC
CDR3: CASSPDRWGTSKWYEQYF
size: once
D: TRBD2
V: TRBV9
J: TRBJ2-7

DNA: TGCAGTGCTAGTGCCCAGCGAGCCGTCTACGAGCAGTACTTC
CDR3: CSASAQRAVYEQYF
size: .
D: .
V: TRBV20-1
J: TRBJ2-7

DNA: TGTGCCAGCAGTCGGCCGAGGAACACTGAAGCTTTCTTT
CDR3: CASSRPRNTEAFF
size: .
D: .
V: TRBV7-8
J: TRBJ1-1

DNA: TGTGCCAGCAGCCCGTCGGGGCGGAATGGCTACACCTTC
CDR3: CASSPSGRNGYTF
size: few
D: .
V: TRBV7-9
J: TRBJ1-2

DNA: TGTGCCATCAGTATTTCACAGAACACTGAAGCTTTCTTT
CDR3: CAISISQNTEAFF
size: .
D: .
V: TRBV10-3
J: TRBJ1-1

DNA: TGCAGTGCTAGAGACACTAGGGGGACAGGGGGCTACGAGCAGTACTTC
CDR3: CSARDTRGTGGYEQYF
size: few
D: TRBD1
V: TRBV20-1
J: TRBJ2-7